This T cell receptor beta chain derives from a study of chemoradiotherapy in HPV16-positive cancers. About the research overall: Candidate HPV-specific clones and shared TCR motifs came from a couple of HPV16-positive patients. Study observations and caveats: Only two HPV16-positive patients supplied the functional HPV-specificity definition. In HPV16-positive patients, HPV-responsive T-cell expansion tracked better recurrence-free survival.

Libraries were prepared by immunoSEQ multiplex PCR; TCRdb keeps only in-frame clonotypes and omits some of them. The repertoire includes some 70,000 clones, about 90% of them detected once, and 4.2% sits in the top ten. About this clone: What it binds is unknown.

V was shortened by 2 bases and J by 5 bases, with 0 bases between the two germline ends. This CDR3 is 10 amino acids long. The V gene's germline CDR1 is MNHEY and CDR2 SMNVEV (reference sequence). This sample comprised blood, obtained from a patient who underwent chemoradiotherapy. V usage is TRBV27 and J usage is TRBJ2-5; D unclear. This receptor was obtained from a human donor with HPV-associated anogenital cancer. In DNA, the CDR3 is TGTGCCAGCAGTTTAGAGACCCAGTACTTC. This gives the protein CASSLETQYF.